This TCR beta chain was found in a study of monozygotic twins with inflammatory bowel disease. This CDR3 has 14 residues. Per germline, CDR1 MDHEN and CDR2 SYDVKM. Reprocessing the 5' RACE reads, TCRdb reports a single entry for every CDR3 protein and omits DNA. The listing contains 150,000 or so distinct CDR3 sequences. This chain joins TRBV28 and TRBJ1-5; lacking DNA, the TRBD1 call made by TCRdb goes unchecked. Specimen: blood. The receptor comes from a human donor with ulcerative colitis or Crohn's disease, or a healthy co-twin of an affected twin (not recorded which). The CDR3 protein is CASSLSGATQPQHF.